These 9 T cell receptor beta chains were sequenced from one sample in a study of blood T cells in healthy people across ages. Through a sample-barcoded 5' primer and a J-beta primer mix, a second PCR was run for roughly 7 to 11 cycles. TCRdb called the 5' RACE reads again in MiXCR, with one record for every CDR3 protein. The sample shows around 1,000,000 distinct CDR3 sequences, roughly two fifths of them seen only once. What was sequenced was blood. The source is a man younger than 35 in good health.

V is TRBV20-1 and J is TRBJ1-5; tentatively, D is TRBD1 (6 bases). There are 16 residues in the CDR3. The germline V gene encodes CDR1 DFQATT and CDR2 SNEGSKA (reference sequence). The germline V and J ends were trimmed by 6 bases and 7 bases, with 25 bases remaining between them. The CDR3 nucleotides are TGCAGTGCCCAACAGGGTGCGGGCGAGGGAAAGCAGCCCCAGCATTTT. Translated: CSAQQGAGEGKQPQHF.

The chain carries TRBV6-2 or TRBV6-3 and TRBJ2-5, with D tentatively TRBD1 or TRBD2 (5 bases each). CDR3 length: 14 residues. V was clipped by 5 bases and J by 2 bases, with 12 bases between them. CDR1 and CDR2 from the germline V gene are MNHEY and SVGEGT. The CDR3 protein is CASSTRGDQETQYF. Written as DNA, the CDR3 is TGTGCCAGCAGTACCAGAGGGGATCAAGAGACCCAGTACTTC.

The V and J genes are TRBV6-2 or TRBV6-3 and TRBJ2-5; TRBD1 might be the D (5 bases). CDR3 size: 12 residues. The germline V and J ends were trimmed by 0 bases and 12 bases, with 11 bases remaining between them. From germline, CDR1 is MNHEY and CDR2 SVGEGT. The chain's CDR3 is CASSYSPGFEYF. The CDR3, as DNA: TGTGCCAGCAGTTACTCTCCAGGGTTTGAGTACTTC.

This CDR3 is CSARDILREQETQYF. The CDR3 DNA reads TGCAGTGCTAGAGATATACTGAGAGAACAAGAGACCCAGTACTTC. The genes are TRBV20-1 and TRBJ2-5; D gene uncertain. Per germline, CDR1 DFQATT and CDR2 SNEGSKA (reference sequence). The CDR3 is made up of 15 amino acids. V was cut by 0 bases and J by 2 bases, with 13 bases left in between.

V gene TRBV3-1 combines with J gene TRBJ2-1; 8 bases align to TRBD1. CDR3 length equals 18 residues. Trimming cost V 2 bases and J 5 bases; bases outside gene matches: 14. The germline gives CDR1 LGHDT, CDR2 YNNKEL (reference sequence). CDR3 sequence (DNA): TGTGCCAGCAGCCAAATCCAAGTCAGGGGGCGAGGGAACAATGAGCAGTTCTTC. Encoded protein: CASSQIQVRGRGNNEQFF.

This rearrangement joins TRBV20-1 to TRBJ1-2; D gene ambiguous. Trimming took 3 bases from V and 2 from J, leaving 19 bases between them. This CDR3 region has 16 residues. Germline CDR1 DFQATT, CDR2 SNEGSKA (reference sequence). This CDR3 is CSASKTGRAPNYGYTF. CDR3 sequence (DNA): TGCAGTGCTAGCAAGACCGGGAGGGCGCCCAACTATGGCTACACCTTC.

In this sample, this clonotype turned up a few times. The junction does not match germline at one end; this may be a read error. This sequence joins TRBV7-2 and TRBJ2-1; D is unclear. This CDR3 region has 15 residues. Germline CDR1 and CDR2: SGHTA and FQGNSA. The CDR3, as DNA: TGTGCCAACAGCTTAGGAGCCAGTTCGAACAATGAGCAGTTCTTC. This encodes CANSLGASSNNEQFF.

The rearrangement links TRBV20-1 to TRBJ2-1; 7 nucleotides agree with TRBD2. The CDR3 runs to 16 residues. Germline V gene lookup returns CDR1 DFQATT and CDR2 SNEGSKA (reference sequence). V shed 0 bases and J 3 bases; nucleotides not matched to a gene: 8. CDR3 amino acids: CSARDPASGLYNEQFF. For the CDR3, the DNA is TGCAGTGCTAGAGATCCGGCTAGCGGACTCTACAATGAGCAGTTCTTC.

The chain combines TRBV6-6 with TRBJ1-1, with TRBD1 matching over 9 bases. The CDR3 loop spans 16 amino acids. The germline V gene has CDR1 MNHNY and CDR2 SVGAGI (reference sequence). V was clipped by 6 bases and J by 3 bases; unmatched bases: 11. Here the CDR3 DNA reads TGTGCCAGCAGACGACAGGGGGTCTTAGGGGACACTGAAGCTTTCTTT. Translating it yields CASRRQGVLGDTEAFF.